This T cell receptor (beta chain) was obtained from a study of blood T cell repertoires in COVID-19. Study-wide background: The samples span acute and convalescent COVID-19 from the United States, Italy and Spain.

The repertoire was sequenced with immunoSEQ multiplex PCR; TCRdb's copy has only in-frame clones and lacks some. This table holds 350,000 to 450,000 clones, around 83% found once. Recovery meant two consecutive negative NP/OP PCR tests, professional clearance, or resolved symptoms. The sequenced sample was PBMCs or T cells enriched from blood (not recorded which). The clonotype comes from a woman aged 50 to 65 who had recovered from COVID-19.

The CDR3 region has the DNA TGTGCCAGCAGTTACTCTTGGCAGTCAATGAACACTGAAGCTTTCTTT. Translation gives CASSYSWQSMNTEAFF. The chain recombines TRBV6-5 with TRBJ1-1; D remains unclear. Trimming took off 0 bases at V and 0 bases at J, with 11 bases between the two ends. Germline V CDR1 and CDR2: MNHEY, SVGAGI. This CDR3 has 16 amino acids.